This T cell receptor (beta chain) derives from a study of shared clonotypes between healthy human individuals. Only in-frame clones appear in the TCRdb table, and some are missing; sequencing was by immunoSEQ multiplex PCR. The profile covers more than 900,000 clones, with approximately 80% appearing a single time and 0.55% to 0.7% taken by the ten largest. CDR1 is SGHTA and CDR2 is FQGNSA in the germline V gene. The V segment lost 2 bases and the J segment 5 bases; nucleotides outside the gene matches: 7. The CDR3 spans 15 residues. This sequence originates from a man younger than 30 in good health. Some clones in this sample may be carry-over from other donors' samples. The rearrangement joins TRBV7-2 to TRBJ2-5; 8 bases map to TRBD2. Source material: memory CD4+ T cells from PBMCs. Subset described: CD45RA-negative fraction. CDR3 in DNA: TGTGCCAGCAGCTTACTGGCGGGAGGTTTTGAGACCCAGTACTTC. Translated: CASSLLAGGFETQYF. Full variable domain (remainder filled in from reference TRBV7-2 and TRBJ2-5): GAGVSQSPSNKVTEKGKDVELRCDPISGHTALYWYRQSLGQGLEFLIYFQGNSAPDKSGLPSDRFSAERTGGSVSTLTIQRTQQEDSAVYLCASSLLAGGFETQYFGPGTRLLVL.